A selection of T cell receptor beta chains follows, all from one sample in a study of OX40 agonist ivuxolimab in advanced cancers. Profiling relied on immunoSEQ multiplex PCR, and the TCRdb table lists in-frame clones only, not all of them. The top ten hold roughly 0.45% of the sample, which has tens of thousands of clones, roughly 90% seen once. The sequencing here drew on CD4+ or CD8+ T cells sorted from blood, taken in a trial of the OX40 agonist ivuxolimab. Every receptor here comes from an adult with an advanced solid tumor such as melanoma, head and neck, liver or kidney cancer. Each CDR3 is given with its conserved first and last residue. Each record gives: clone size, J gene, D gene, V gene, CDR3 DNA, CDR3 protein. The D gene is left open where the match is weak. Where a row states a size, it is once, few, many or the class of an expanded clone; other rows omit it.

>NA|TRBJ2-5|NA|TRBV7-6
TGTGCCAGCAGCCCCGTAGCAATAACGGAAGAGACCCAGTACTTC
CASSPVAITEETQYF
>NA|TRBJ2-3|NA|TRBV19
TGTGCCAGTAGTAAAACAGGGGCAGCGGGCGCAGATACGCAGTATTTT
CASSKTGAAGADTQYF
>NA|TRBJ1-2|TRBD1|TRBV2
TGTGCCAGCGTTGGACAGGGGGCCTATGGCTACACCTTC
CASVGQGAYGYTF
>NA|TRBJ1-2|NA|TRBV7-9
TGTGCCAGCAGCGCACCAGCAGGGATTAACTATGGCTACACCTTC
CASSAPAGINYGYTF
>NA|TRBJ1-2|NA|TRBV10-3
TGTGCCATCAGTGAACCCTCCAACCCTCCCTATGGCTACACCTTC
CAISEPSNPPYGYTF
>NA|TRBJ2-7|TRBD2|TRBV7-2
TGTGCCAGCACCACCCCTGGACTAGCGGGAGGCCACGAGCAGTACTTC
CASTTPGLAGGHEQYF
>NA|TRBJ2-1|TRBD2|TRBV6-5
TGTGCCAGCAGTTATTGGACTAGCGGGAACAATGAGCAGTTCTTC
CASSYWTSGNNEQFF
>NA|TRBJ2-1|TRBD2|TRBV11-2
TGTGCCAGCAGCGTACCGGGACTAACGTACAATGAGCAGTTCTTC
CASSVPGLTYNEQFF
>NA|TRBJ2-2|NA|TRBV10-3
TGTGCCATCAGGGGGCTGGACACCGGGGAGCTGTTTTTT
CAIRGLDTGELFF
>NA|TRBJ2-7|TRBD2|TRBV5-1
TGCGCCAGCAGCTTGGCCATAGGGCTAGCGGGACAAGAGCAGTACTTC
CASSLAIGLAGQEQYF
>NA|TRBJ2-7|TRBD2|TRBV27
TGTGCCAGCAGTTTAGGATCTAGCGGGAGGGCCTACGAGCAGTACTTC
CASSLGSSGRAYEQYF
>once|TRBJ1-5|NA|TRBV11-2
TGTGCCAGTAGCCGAGAAGAATTTCAGCCCCAGCATTTT
CASSREEFQPQHF
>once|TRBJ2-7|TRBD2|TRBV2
TGTGCCAGCAGTGAATGGGCGGGAGGGCCCTACGAGCAGTACTTC
CASSEWAGGPYEQYF
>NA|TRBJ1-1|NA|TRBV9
TGTGCCAGCAGCCCCCAGACAGGGAACACTGAAGCTTTCTTT
CASSPQTGNTEAFF
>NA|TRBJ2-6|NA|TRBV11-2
TGTGCCAGCAGCCCTCTCACGAAGACAGGAACTGGGGCCAACGTCCTGACTTTC
CASSPLTKTGTGANVLTF
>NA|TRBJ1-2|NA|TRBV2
TGTGCCAGCATTCGGGACCAGGGGTCCTACTATGGCTACACCTTC
CASIRDQGSYYGYTF
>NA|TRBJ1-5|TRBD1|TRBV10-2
TGCGCCAGCAGTGGGGGACAGGTGGTGAATAGCAATCAGCCCCAGCATTTT
CASSGGQVVNSNQPQHF
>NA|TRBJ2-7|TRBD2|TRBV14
TGTGCCAGCAGCCTCCAGCGGGAGGGCTTCTACGAGCAGTACTTC
CASSLQREGFYEQYF
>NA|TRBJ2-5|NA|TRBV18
TGTGCCAGCTCACCCGGCCGGGACGGGACCCAGTACTTC
CASSPGRDGTQYF
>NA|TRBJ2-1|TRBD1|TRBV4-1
TGCGCCAGCAGCCCAGAACAGGGGGCGCGTAACAATGAGCAGTTCTTC
CASSPEQGARNNEQFF
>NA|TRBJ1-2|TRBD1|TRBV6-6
TGTGCCAGCAGTGGTTCTGGGCAGGGGGGTGGCTACACCTTC
CASSGSGQGGGYTF
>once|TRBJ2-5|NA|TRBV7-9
TGTGCCAGCAGCTTACAGGATGGTGTTGAGCAGTACTTC
CASSLQDGVEQYF
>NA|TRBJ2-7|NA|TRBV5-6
TGTGCCAGCAGCTTGGCGGCATTTACGGGAGCCCCCTACGAGCAGTACTTC
CASSLAAFTGAPYEQYF
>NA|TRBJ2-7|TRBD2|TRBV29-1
TGCAGCGTTGTAGGACTAGCGGGAGAGAGGCAGTACTTC
CSVVGLAGERQYF
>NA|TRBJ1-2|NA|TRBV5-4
TGTGCCAGCAGCAAGGGAGGCACCACTTCCCCCTATGGCTACACCTTC
CASSKGGTTSPYGYTF
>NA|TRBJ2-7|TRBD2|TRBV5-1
TGCGCCAGCAGCTCCGGGACTAGCGGGAGAAAGCAGTACTTC
CASSSGTSGRKQYF
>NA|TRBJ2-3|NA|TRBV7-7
TGTGCCAGCAGCTTAGGGGGGTCTGATACGCAGTATTTT
CASSLGGSDTQYF
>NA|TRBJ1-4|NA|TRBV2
TGTGCCAGCAACCAGGGGATATCTAATGAAAAACTGTTTTTT
CASNQGISNEKLFF
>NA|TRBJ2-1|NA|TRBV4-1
TGCGCCAGCAGGCCGGCTGGGCGGAGCCCCTACAATGAGCAGTTCTTC
CASRPAGRSPYNEQFF
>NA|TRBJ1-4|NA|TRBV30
TGTGCCTGGAGTGTGGGGGCTCGGGAAAAACTGTTTTTT
CAWSVGAREKLFF
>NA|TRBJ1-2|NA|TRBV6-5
TGTGCCAGCAGGCCCCCAAGCGGTTATGGCTACACCTTC
CASRPPSGYGYTF
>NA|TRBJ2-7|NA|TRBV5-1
TGCGCCAGCGCGCGGGGGGACAGGGCTTACGAGCAGTACTTC
CASARGDRAYEQYF
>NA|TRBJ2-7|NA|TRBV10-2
TGCGCCAGCAGTGGGAACAGGGACTCCTACGAGCAGTACTTC
CASSGNRDSYEQYF
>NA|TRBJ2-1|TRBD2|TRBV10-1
TGCGCCAGCAGTGGGGGGACTAGCGGGAGGGATGAGCAGTTCTTC
CASSGGTSGRDEQFF
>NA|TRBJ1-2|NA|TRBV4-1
TGCGCCAGCAGCCAAGTTTCAGTGAACTATGGCTACACCTTC
CASSQVSVNYGYTF
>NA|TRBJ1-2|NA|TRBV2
TGTGCCAGCAGCGACAAGTTAGCTAACTATGGCTACACCTTC
CASSDKLANYGYTF
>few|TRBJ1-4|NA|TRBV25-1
TGTGCCAGCAACGGAAATAATGAAAAACTGTTTTTT
CASNGNNEKLFF